The rows below give T cell receptor beta chains drawn from one sample of a study of cytomegalovirus exposure and HLA in healthy donors. Assay used: immunoSEQ multiplex PCR; TCRdb lists only in-frame clones, some missing. This sample yields about 130,000 clones, of which 65% to 80% are seen a single time; approximately 1% belongs to the top ten. Sequencing used PBMCs. Receptors were obtained from a human donor in good health. Both conserved end residues are part of each CDR3.

>TRBV5-1|TRBJ2-3|16
CASSPGGGAGTDTQYF
>TRBV19|TRBJ1-1|12
CASNRANTEAFF
>TRBV6-5|TRBJ2-7|11
CASSQGVWQYF
>TRBV6-5|TRBJ1-5|13
CASLLNSNQPQHF
>TRBV5-6|TRBJ2-1|13
CASSPGGLDEQFF
>TRBV5-4|TRBJ1-3|13
CASRSQGGNTIYF
>TRBV19|TRBJ1-2|13
CASSVPTDYGYTF
>TRBV28|TRBJ1-5|15
CASSFRSGGNQPQHF
>TRBV10-3|TRBJ1-2|11
CAIMRTDGYTF
>TRBV2|TRBJ1-2|16
CASRDSGGFAFYGYTF
>TRBV7-6|TRBJ2-1|16
CASSLQVAVAYNEQFF
>TRBV5-8|TRBJ2-3|16
CASSSGGGPTPDTQYF
>TRBV6-6|NA|15
CASSYGQRFHYEQYF
>TRBV2|TRBJ1-5|15
CASRLDSNSNQPQHF
>TRBV4-1|TRBJ1-1|15
CASSQGPVPQAEAFF
>TRBV27|TRBJ1-1|15
CASTSTGLPNTEAFF
>TRBV10-3|TRBJ2-1|16
CAISEVGASAYNEQFF
>TRBV10-3|TRBJ1-4|17
CAISESNGVATNEKLFF
>TRBV7-9|TRBJ1-5|16
CASSSQMGTVNQPQHF
>TRBV9|TRBJ1-3|15
CASSVGRGPGNTIYF
>TRBV6-6|TRBJ1-2|15
CASSLQGSPGYGYTF
>TRBV4-1|TRBJ2-1|14
CASNAGGWINEQFF
>TRBV10-3|TRBJ2-1|19
CAISESRTSGVSSYNEQFF
>TRBV2|TRBJ2-1|15
CASTSTWQGMGEQFF
>TRBV2|TRBJ1-2|16
CASSGTGKKGSYGYTF
>TRBV9|TRBJ2-2|14
CASSATGVAGELFF
>TRBV10-1|TRBJ2-2|15
CASSDWTGPTGELFF
>TRBV2|TRBJ2-5|14
CASREGLAWETQYF
>TRBV4-1|TRBJ2-7|13
CASSLQIAPEQYF
>TRBV14|TRBJ2-1|15
CASSQPKGGYNEQFF
>TRBV28|TRBJ2-3|12
CASRGVTDTQYF
>TRBV9|TRBJ2-2|14
CASSVAGGVGELFF
>TRBV25-1|TRBJ1-2|12
CASRQGNYGYTF
>TRBV28|TRBJ2-1|17
CASSLSGGGSIDNEQFF
>TRBV2|TRBJ1-5|12
CASNVEGQPQHF
>TRBV27|TRBJ2-1|14
CASRVAGGPNEQFF
>TRBV5-6|TRBJ2-3|18
CASSLGGGGPWRMDTQYF
>TRBV27|TRBJ1-6|17
CATCRDRGPSYNSPLHF
>TRBV4-2|TRBJ1-2|18
CASSQDSPLGQGDYGYTF
>TRBV4-1|TRBJ1-1|14
CASSQVSGADEAFF
>TRBV10-2|TRBJ2-3|15
CASSESSGGADTQYF
>TRBV9|TRBJ2-1|15
CASSPPGTTYNEQFF
>TRBV6-5|TRBJ1-4|16
CASSYSMGADNEKLFF
>TRBV29-1|TRBJ1-3|14
CSVEQLGGGNTIYF
>TRBV5-1|TRBJ1-2|15
CASSSLQGTNYGYTF
>TRBV11-1|TRBJ1-4|15
CASSSGQGTSEKLFF
>TRBV28|TRBJ1-2|15
CASSLWGQGVNGYTF
>TRBV9|TRBJ2-1|16
CASSAPLEGLAYEQFF
>TRBV5-6|TRBJ1-1|16
CASSSDSLILVTEAFF
>TRBV29-1|TRBJ2-2|15
CSAGGGRETTGELFF
>TRBV6-5|TRBJ2-2|14
CASTGTGATGELFF
>TRBV7-9|TRBJ2-5|15
CASTKGDRDQETQYF
>TRBV4-1|TRBJ2-2|15
CASSNGQTNTGELFF